The clone carrying this T cell receptor (beta chain) was seen repeatedly, ten times or more. Its antigen is not known. The library was built from around 380 ng RNA with molecular barcoded adaptors for alpha/delta and beta/gamma chains. TCRdb used MiXCR to reprocess the reads, holding one entry per CDR3 protein. The data show about 93,000 distinct CDR3 sequences, with under 25% seen just once and 11% held by the top ten. V was cut by 2 bases and J by 2 bases, with 14 bases left in between. Germline CDR1 is GTSNPN and CDR2 is SVGIG (reference sequence). The length of the CDR3 is 15 residues. The source of the sample is a study of read filtering for tumor transcriptome and immune sequencing. Across the whole study: The cohort had about 16 men and approximately 13 women aged about 47 to 80, mean about 68 years. Revised staging placed 8 or 9 patients in R-ISS I, 15 to 20 in II, six or seven in III. RNA-seq yielded only about 75 to 1,400 TCR reads, IR-seq about 4 to 10.27 million.

General study points: Approximately 80% of IR-seq clonotypes had one read, totaling approximately 3.5% of reads; RNA-seq: 74.6% and 44.6%.

The clonotype comes from a donor at least 40 years old with multiple myeloma. This chain joins TRBV30 and TRBJ2-3; D is possibly TRBD1 (5 bases). Specimen: a population of CD138-negative cells sorted from bone marrow. The CDR3 reads CAWSRLGANTDTQYF. CDR3 DNA: TGTGCCTGGAGTCGCTTAGGGGCTAACACAGATACGCAGTATTTT. The full variable domain, in which reference TRBV30 and TRBJ2-3 provide the parts outside the CDR3, is SQTIHQWPATLVQPVGSPLSLECTVEGTSNPNLYWYRQAAGRGLQLLFYSVGIGQISSEVPQNLSASRPQDRQFILSSKKLLLSDSGFYLCAWSRLGANTDTQYFGPGTRLTVL.